Below are 23 T cell receptor beta chains sequenced from a single sample in a study of vaccination and CD4 T cells after COVID-19. The antigens these receptors bind are not known. The treatment here: 10-day PBMC culture with coronavirus spike peptide pools or control peptides (ViraFEST assay). Ahead of the COVID-19 pandemic (2011-2018), the CD4+ T cells of the unexposed donor were collected. Sequencing of cultured CD4+ T cell DNA used the Oncomine TCR Beta short-read assay. TCRdb passed the PCR reads through MiXCR, listing each CDR3 protein once. The data contain 6,000 to 8,000 distinct CDR3 sequences, 39% of them singletons. Sequencing was performed on CD4+ T cells from blood, cultured in vitro. These receptors were collected from a human donor in good health.

J is TRBJ1-1 and V is TRBV5-1, with a weak D call TRBD1 (5 bases). V lost 5 bases, J lost 0 bases, and 14 bases lay in between. The germline V gene has CDR1 SGHRS and CDR2 YFSETQ. The CDR3 consists of 15 residues. The DNA for the CDR3 is TGCGCCAGCAGTCCCGGGGGTTCCCTGAACACTGAAGCTTTCTTT. Amino acids: CASSPGGSLNTEAFF.

This chain joins TRBV19 and TRBJ1-5; 7 positions match TRBD1. Germline values: CDR1 LNHDA, CDR2 SQIVND (reference sequence). There are 19 residues in the CDR3. J was trimmed by 0 bases and V by 7 bases; bases with no gene match: 18. For the CDR3, the DNA is TGTGCCAGTACCTGGGGACAGCATAGAAAGAGGTATAGCAATCAGCCCCAGCATTTT. The encoded protein is CASTWGQHRKRYSNQPQHF.

V is TRBV5-4 and J is TRBJ2-6; the D gene is possibly TRBD2 (6 bases). The CDR3 is 15 residues long. The V end was cut by 1 base, the J end by 2 bases, with 7 bases between. Germline CDR1 and CDR2: SGHNT and YYREEE (reference sequence). CDR3 in DNA: TGTGCCAGCAGCTTGTTAGCGGCTGGGGCCAACGTCCTGACTTTC. The encoded protein is CASSLLAAGANVLTF.

V is TRBV6-1 and J is TRBJ1-4, with D possibly matching TRBD1 (6 bases). The germline V and J ends were trimmed by 5 bases and 7 bases, with 14 bases remaining between them. This CDR3 contains 14 residues. Germline CDR1 is MNHNS and CDR2 is SASEGT. CDR3 DNA sequence: TGTGCCAGCAGTATCTCCTTAGGGGGTGAAAAACTGTTTTTT. Protein sequence: CASSISLGGEKLFF.

The V call is TRBV19, the J call TRBJ2-3; 9 bases map to TRBD2. Germline values: CDR1 LNHDA, CDR2 SQIVND (reference sequence). V shed 3 bases and J 3 bases; nucleotides not matched to a gene: 7. This CDR3 has 16 amino acids. Here the CDR3 reads CASSILAGGLTDTQYF. The CDR3 DNA reads as TGTGCCAGTAGTATTCTTGCGGGGGGGCTAACAGATACGCAGTATTTT.

The chain links TRBV5-1 to TRBJ1-1, with no clear D. CDR1 is SGHRS and CDR2 is YFSETQ in the germline V gene. The ends were cut back, 5 bases at V and 4 bases at J, with 6 bases in the middle. This CDR3 comprises 11 residues. The CDR3 here is CASRGTTEAFF. The CDR3 bases are TGCGCCAGCAGAGGAACCACTGAAGCTTTCTTT.

This chain joins TRBV28 and TRBJ2-3; TRBD2 aligns across 8 bases. This CDR3 is 15 amino acids long. The V and J ends lost 6 bases and 1 base, in that order; junction bases with no gene match: 6. In germline, CDR1 is MDHEN, CDR2 SYDVKM. The DNA of the CDR3 is TGTGCCAGCAGCCGGGGGGGGGGCCGCACAGATACGCAGTATTTT. It specifies CASSRGGGRTDTQYF.

This clonotype was picked up a small number of times. The chain couples TRBV10-1 to TRBJ2-1; 9 bases match TRBD2. The V and J ends lost 4 bases and 5 bases, in that order; junction bases with no gene match: 6. Looked up from germline, CDR1 is WNHNN and CDR2 is SYGVQD (reference sequence). CDR3 size: 15 residues. The CDR3 DNA reads as TGCGCCAGCAGTGTTCGCGGGAGGGCCCACAATGAGCAGTTCTTC. This codes for CASSVRGRAHNEQFF.

The V and J genes are TRBV11-2 and TRBJ1-1; D unresolved. This CDR3 has 14 amino acids. The germline gives CDR1 SGHAT, CDR2 FQNNGV. The ends were cut back, 1 base at V and 1 base at J, with 7 bases in the middle. CDR3: CASSLAPANTEAFF. The DNA for the CDR3 is TGTGCCAGCAGCTTAGCCCCAGCGAACACTGAAGCTTTCTTT.

This clonotype was observed a few times. This rearrangement joins TRBV12-1 to TRBJ2-2; the table calls TRBD1, which could not be checked here. TRBV12-1 is a recognized pseudogene. The CDR3 totals 16 residues. CDR3 nucleotide sequence: TGTGCCAGCAGCCCGCCCCCGCTCCAGAACACCGGGGAGCTGTTTTTT. It specifies CASSPPPLQNTGELFF.

The V call is TRBV5-4, the J call TRBJ1-1, with D perhaps TRBD1 (5 bases). From germline, CDR1 is SGHNT and CDR2 YYREEE (reference sequence). The CDR3 sequence is 15 residues long. The V and J ends lost 4 bases and 1 base respectively, with 14 bases between them. Here the CDR3 DNA reads TGTGCCAGCAGCCCGGGGACGGGTCAGAACACTGAAGCTTTCTTT. It translates to CASSPGTGQNTEAFF.

The gene calls are TRBV25-1 and TRBJ2-5; 11 bases are shared with TRBD2. Germline trimming cut 4 bases from V and 1 base from J; bases unmatched to any gene: 2. The CDR3 consists of 15 residues. Germline lookup yields CDR1 MGHDK and CDR2 SYGVNS. CDR3 sequence reads: CASSASGGPQETQYF. The CDR3 region has the DNA TGTGCCAGCAGTGCTAGCGGGGGGCCCCAAGAGACCCAGTACTTC.

This clonotype was seen a few times. The chain joins TRBV27 to TRBJ2-3; TRBD2 is a possible D gene (6 bases). The CDR3 loop spans 16 amino acids. V lost 2 bases to trimming and J lost 3 bases, with 15 bases between them. Per the germline V gene, CDR1 is MNHEY and CDR2 is SMNVEV (reference sequence). CDR3 DNA: TGTGCCAGCAGTTTAGGAAGGCTAGCGAAAACAGATACGCAGTATTTT. It is translated as CASSLGRLAKTDTQYF.

The sample holds a few counts of this clonotype. The gene calls are TRBV20-1 and TRBJ2-1; possible D gene TRBD2, 5 bases. From germline, CDR1 is DFQATT and CDR2 SNEGSKA (reference sequence). The CDR3 is made up of 15 amino acids. V dropped 0 bases and J dropped 3 bases, with 12 bases sitting between them. CDR3 DNA: TGCAGTGCTAGAGATAGGCGGGCTAGCTACAATGAGCAGTTCTTC. Residues: CSARDRRASYNEQFF.

The V call is TRBV2, the J call TRBJ1-1; no firm D call. CDR1 is SNHLY and CDR2 is FYNNEI in the germline V gene. V was pared by 5 bases and J by 2 bases, with 18 bases between. This CDR3 has 16 amino acids. CDR3 amino acids: CASSPDGTSLNTEAFF. The CDR3 nucleotides read TGTGCCAGCAGTCCGGACGGAACTAGTTTAAACACTGAAGCTTTCTTT.

The V call is TRBV11-2, the J call TRBJ2-3, with 15 bases that match TRBD2. V lost 4 bases and J lost 1; bases outside the gene matches: 9. CDR1 is SGHAT and CDR2 is FQNNGV in the germline V gene. This CDR3 contains 19 residues. The CDR3 sequence is CASSSRTSGRVWGTDTQYF. CDR3 DNA: TGTGCCAGCAGCTCCAGGACTAGCGGGAGGGTTTGGGGCACAGATACGCAGTATTTT. Filled out from reference TRBV11-2 and TRBJ2-3, the complete variable domain reads EAGVAQSPRYKIIEKRQSVAFWCNPISGHATLYWYQQILGQGPKLLIQFQNNGVVDDSQLPKDRFSAERLKGVDSTLKIQPAKLEDSAVYLCASSSRTSGRVWGTDTQYFGPGTRLTVL.

This clonotype turned up a few times. This chain links TRBV29-1 with TRBJ1-1; TRBD1 matches at 7 bases. CDR3 length equals 12 residues. With 6 bases clipped from V and 11 bases from J, the junction kept 12 bases outside the gene matches. Germline lookup yields CDR1 SQVTM and CDR2 ANQGSEA. CDR3 residues: CSVSMKGAMAFF. The CDR3 DNA sequence: TGCAGCGTCTCAATGAAGGGGGCAATGGCTTTCTTT. Full variable domain (remainder filled in from reference TRBV29-1 and TRBJ1-1): SAVISQKPSRDICQRGTSLTIQCQVDSQVTMMFWYRQQPGQSLTLIATANQGSEATYESGFVIDKFPISRPNLTFSTLTVSNMSPEDSSIYLCSVSMKGAMAFFGQGTRLTVV.

V usage is TRBV24-1 and J usage is TRBJ2-6, with D hard to call. This CDR3 contains 15 residues. Deletions cut 4 bases from V and 0 bases from J, with 6 bases between. CDR1 is KGHDR, CDR2 SFDVKD, per germline. The CDR3 protein is CATSERSSGANVLTF. The CDR3 nucleotides read TGTGCCACCAGTGAGAGAAGCTCTGGGGCCAACGTCCTGACTTTC.

The chain employs TRBV7-6 and TRBJ1-1, with 11 nucleotides matching TRBD1. V dropped 3 bases and J dropped 2; count of bases not matched to a gene: 17. This CDR3 spans 20 amino acids. Per germline, CDR1 SGHVS and CDR2 FNYEAQ. The CDR3 DNA reads TGTGCCAGCAGCTTGCCGACTGGACAGGGGGCAGAGTGGGGAAACACTGAAGCTTTCTTT. It yields the protein CASSLPTGQGAEWGNTEAFF.

Only a few counts were recorded for this clonotype. The chain recombines TRBV20-1 with TRBJ2-1, with 12 bases matching TRBD2. The CDR3 consists of 15 residues. Trimming at V came to 1 base and at J to 9 bases, leaving 7 bases not matched to a gene. CDR1 is DFQATT and CDR2 is SNEGSKA in the germline V gene (reference sequence). CDR3 in amino acids: CSARVLAGGQGEQFF. The DNA for the CDR3 is TGCAGTGCTAGAGTTCTAGCGGGGGGGCAGGGTGAGCAGTTCTTC.

V usage is TRBV19 and J usage is TRBJ1-2, with no clear D. The V end lost 0 bases, the J end lost 4 bases, and 18 bases lay between the germline ends. Germline V CDR1 and CDR2: LNHDA, SQIVND (reference sequence). The CDR3 covers 17 residues. CDR3 sequence: CASSIEVDSNRGYGYTF. CDR3 coding DNA: TGTGCCAGTAGTATAGAAGTGGACTCCAACAGAGGCTATGGCTACACCTTC.

This clonotype turned up a few times. The chain couples TRBV21-1 to TRBJ2-3; TRBD1 is the table's D call and was not checked against the DNA. TRBV21-1 is listed as a pseudogene. The CDR3 is made up of 16 amino acids. This CDR3 reads CASSKRGRCRVDTQYF. The CDR3 coding sequence is TGTGCCAGCAGCAAAAGGGGACGGTGTCGGGTAGATACGCAGTATTTT.

The chain joins TRBV15 to TRBJ2-7, with D uncertain. V lost 2 bases and J lost 4, with 12 bases in between. CDR3 length: 14 residues. The germline V gene encodes CDR1 LNHNV and CDR2 YYDKDF (reference sequence). The CDR3 sequence: CATSRPMVGYEQYF. The CDR3 DNA is TGTGCCACCAGCAGACCCATGGTGGGTTACGAGCAGTACTTC.